The clone carrying this TCR beta chain has only a few counts. The sample originates from a study of T-cell memory formation after mild COVID-19. MiXCR, run by TCRdb on the 5' RACE reads, gives a single entry per CDR3 protein. The sample gives 120,000 or so distinct CDR3 sequences, about 15% of which show up once; roughly 5% is in the top ten. Germline V gives CDR1 SQVTM, CDR2 ANQGSEA. Trimming stripped 6 bases from V and 1 base from J, with 14 bases between. The CDR3 has 14 amino acids. The TCR comes from a young man who had mild COVID-19 (a few samples of this study predate the infection). Cell type and time point are not known. The chain joins TRBV29-1 to TRBJ2-3, with D perhaps assigned TRBD1 or TRBD2 (5 bases each). Sequencing input: PBMCs or a T cell subset sorted from them (not recorded which). CDR3 DNA sequence: TGCAGCGTCCCCACCGGGGCTGGCACAGATACGCAGTATTTT. Translated, it gives CSVPTGAGTDTQYF.